This T cell receptor beta chain stems from a study of blood T cells in healthy people across ages (dated by TCRdb to the mid-2010s). Study-level background: Template switching captured roughly one uniquely barcoded TCR beta cDNA molecule per two T cells in model experiments. Using deep sequencing normalized with unique cDNA molecular identifiers, the study measured how TCR beta repertoire diversity changes with age. Donors were grouped into four age groups: young (average about 15 years), middle-aged (around 39), aged (about 60) and long-lived (about 90). To avoid experimental bias, donors of different ages were distributed randomly across sequencing lanes. Using the same blood draw, the study looked at two additional independent replicas of 1 million unique cDNA reads for two donors, one aged 18 to 29 and the other aged 80 or older.

Receptor libraries were prepared by 5' RACE. The sequencer listed for this sample is Illumina HiSeq 2500. A second PCR of about 6 to 12 cycles was run with a J-beta primer mix and a sample-barcoded 5' primer. Each TCR beta cDNA molecule received a unique molecular identifier from a template-switch 5' adaptor carrying 12 random nucleotides. Each sample yielded at least 2.5 million CDR3-containing paired-end reads. First-strand cDNA was synthesized from all RNA with the Mint cDNA synthesis kit, primed by a TRBC-specific oligonucleotide. Following uracil-DNA glycosylase treatment, all cDNA underwent a first 18-cycle PCR with the universal primers M1SS and BC2_uni_R. Regarding the original processing steps: Each sample was normalized by randomly selecting 1 million high-quality reads, each carrying a distinct molecular identifier. Instead of being binned into consensus sequences, reads that shared molecular identifiers were thrown out. CDR3 identification, clonotype clustering and error correction used MiTCR with a Q25 quality threshold and the strictest error-elimination algorithm. A nonparametric unseen species model with Euler transformation was used to estimate a lower bound on total TCR beta diversity. The raw public data were reprocessed by TCRdb itself: fastp quality trimming at Q25, MiXCR clonotype calling, in-frame beta chains only. All rows with the same CDR3 protein become a single entry with the most common DNA and genes. The V and J calls here are based on TCRdb, not the publication. A total of about a million distinct CDR3 sequences appear in this sample, just over 50% of them only once. The ten largest make up about a fifth of the sample.

General conclusions and limits of the study: Donor CMV infection status was unknown, potentially confounding age-related changes in expanded clonotypes. The long-lived group showed more naive CD4+ T cells, fewer expanded clones and increased TCR diversity than the aged group, suggesting age selection. A strong correlation was found between observed TCR beta diversity and the percentage of naive T cells measured by flow cytometry. As age increased, observed TCR beta diversity per million T cells dropped in a roughly linear way, and a significant reduction was already evident by age approximately 40. Bulk unsorted PBMC profiling prevented conclusive comparison of naive and antigen-experienced compartments. Estimates of total diversity based on one million sequenced T cells were considered lower bounds and underestimates.

The cysteine opens and the phenylalanine closes a CDR3 of 18 amino acids. The CDR3 DNA has 54 bases and is translated from base 1. V and J are trimmed by 7 bases and 0 bases, and the gene matches miss 11 bases of the junction. For CDR1 and CDR2, the germline V gene lists SGHRS and YFSETQ. This clonotype was counted a few times. What this receptor recognizes is not known. The input lacks base qualities; no much larger clone sits a single base away. Donors were around 37 systemically healthy Caucasian individuals from Russia aged roughly 6 to 100 years. Approximately 9.3 milliliters of peripheral blood were collected from each donor into EDTA-treated Vacutainer tubes. Ficoll-Paque density-gradient centrifugation was used to isolate PBMCs, with at least 7 million obtained per sample. Total RNA, at least 6 micrograms per sample, was extracted from PBMCs with Trizol reagent. For every donor, an aliquot of PBMCs went through flow cytometry to measure the percentages of naive CD45RAhigh/CD27high T cells.

Sequenced sample: blood. The V and J genes are TRBV5-1 and TRBJ2-7, and TRBD2 aligns with 15 junction nucleotides. This TCR came from a woman aged 60 to 75 in good health. The DNA is as follows: TGCGCCAGCGGAGACCCGGGACTAGCGGGAGGAGGCTCCTACGAGCAGTACTTC. This translates into CASGDPGLAGGGSYEQYF.